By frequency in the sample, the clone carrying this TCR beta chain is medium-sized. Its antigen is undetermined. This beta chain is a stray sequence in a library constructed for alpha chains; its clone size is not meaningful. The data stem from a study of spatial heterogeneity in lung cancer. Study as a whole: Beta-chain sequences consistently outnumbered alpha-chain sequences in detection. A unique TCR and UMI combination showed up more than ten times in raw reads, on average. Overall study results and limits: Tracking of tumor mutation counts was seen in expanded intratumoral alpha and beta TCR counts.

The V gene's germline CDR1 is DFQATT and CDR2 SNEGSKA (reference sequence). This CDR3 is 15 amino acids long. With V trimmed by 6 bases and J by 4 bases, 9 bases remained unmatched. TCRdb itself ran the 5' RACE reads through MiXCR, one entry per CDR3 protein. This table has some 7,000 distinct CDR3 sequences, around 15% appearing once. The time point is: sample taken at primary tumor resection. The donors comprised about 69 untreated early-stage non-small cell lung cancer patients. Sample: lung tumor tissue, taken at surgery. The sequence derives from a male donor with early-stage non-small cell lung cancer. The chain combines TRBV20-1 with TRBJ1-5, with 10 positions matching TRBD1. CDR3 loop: CSARGGQGRNQPQHF. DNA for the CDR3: TGCAGTGCCCGCGGGGGACAGGGGAGAAATCAGCCCCAGCATTTT.